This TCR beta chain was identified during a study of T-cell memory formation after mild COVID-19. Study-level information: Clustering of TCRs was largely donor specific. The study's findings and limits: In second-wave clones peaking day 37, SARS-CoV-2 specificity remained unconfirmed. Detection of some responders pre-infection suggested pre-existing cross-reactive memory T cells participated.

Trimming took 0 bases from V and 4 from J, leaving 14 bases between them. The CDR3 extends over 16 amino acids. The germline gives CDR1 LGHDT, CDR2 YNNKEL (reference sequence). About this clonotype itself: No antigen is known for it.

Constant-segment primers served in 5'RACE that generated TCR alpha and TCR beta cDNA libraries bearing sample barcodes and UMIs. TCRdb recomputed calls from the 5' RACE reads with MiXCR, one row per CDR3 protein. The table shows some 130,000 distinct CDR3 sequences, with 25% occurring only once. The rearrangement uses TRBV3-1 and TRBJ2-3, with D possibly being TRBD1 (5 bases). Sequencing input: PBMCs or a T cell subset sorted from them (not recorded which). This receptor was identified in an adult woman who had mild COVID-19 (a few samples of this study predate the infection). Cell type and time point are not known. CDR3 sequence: CASSQEAEIGADTQYF. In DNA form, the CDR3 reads TGTGCCAGCAGCCAAGAAGCCGAGATAGGGGCAGATACGCAGTATTTT.